This T cell receptor beta chain is drawn from a study of post-analysis software for immune sequencing data. The overall study: Included courses were relapsing-remitting and secondary progressive multiple sclerosis; progressive-relapsing multiple sclerosis was also included.

For this clonotype: No antigen is known for it.

The TCR beta cDNA libraries carried unique molecular identifiers. The T cell input of about 1 to 10 million gave 400,000 to 500,000 cDNA molecules. Using its own MiXCR run on the PCR reads, TCRdb lists one record per CDR3 protein. This sample carries about 540,000 distinct CDR3 sequences, around 31% of them seen once, and the ten largest clones take approximately 6%. Study results and limitations: Relative to controls, patients with multiple sclerosis showed significantly lower normalized Chao1 diversity. F-measure co-clustering was strong for batch-matched samples. Patients carried roughly five TRBV segments more frequently than controls did, and TRBV5-6, TRBV5-1 and TRBV20-1 were among them.

CDR1 and CDR2 (germline): LGHDT, YNNKEL (reference sequence). The length of the CDR3 is 14 residues. Trimming took 7 bases from V and 3 from J, leaving 16 bases between them. V usage is TRBV3-1 and J usage is TRBJ2-7; either TRBD1 or TRBD2 may supply D (6 bases each). Sequenced sample: blood. The TCR was taken from a girl between 2 and 17 years old with multiple sclerosis. CDR3: CASNRGGLDYEQYF. For the CDR3, the DNA is TGTGCCAGCAACCGAGGGGGGCTGGACTACGAGCAGTACTTC.